The sample holds a few counts of the clone carrying this T cell receptor (beta chain). The antigen is not known. These data come from a study of beta chain features in type 1 diabetes. General observations from the study: The naive, central memory and Treg TCRB repertoires of patients appeared to be more similar to one another than those of healthy donors. A definitive answer on HLA type influencing TCRB rearrangement was not reached here.

A heparinised blood draw that averaged roughly 120 mL was obtained once from each donor. V lost 4 bases to trimming and J lost 9 bases, with 13 bases between them. CDR1 GTSNPN and CDR2 SVGIG come from the germline V gene (reference sequence). The CDR3 has 13 residues. Expressed TCRB transcripts were sequenced, since all the RNA that had been isolated was reverse transcribed. Measured with immunoSEQ multiplex PCR; TCRdb has only the in-frame clones, and not every one. Among roughly 450,000 clones, approximately 13% were seen once, and the ten largest hold around 0.039%. Sample: naive CD4+ T cells from blood. This rearrangement joins TRBV30 to TRBJ1-6; D is ambiguous. The TCR was taken from a man under 40 in good health. The CDR3 nucleotides are TGTGCCTGGACAGAAACCTTGGGTTCACCCCTCCACTTT. Residues: CAWTETLGSPLHF.